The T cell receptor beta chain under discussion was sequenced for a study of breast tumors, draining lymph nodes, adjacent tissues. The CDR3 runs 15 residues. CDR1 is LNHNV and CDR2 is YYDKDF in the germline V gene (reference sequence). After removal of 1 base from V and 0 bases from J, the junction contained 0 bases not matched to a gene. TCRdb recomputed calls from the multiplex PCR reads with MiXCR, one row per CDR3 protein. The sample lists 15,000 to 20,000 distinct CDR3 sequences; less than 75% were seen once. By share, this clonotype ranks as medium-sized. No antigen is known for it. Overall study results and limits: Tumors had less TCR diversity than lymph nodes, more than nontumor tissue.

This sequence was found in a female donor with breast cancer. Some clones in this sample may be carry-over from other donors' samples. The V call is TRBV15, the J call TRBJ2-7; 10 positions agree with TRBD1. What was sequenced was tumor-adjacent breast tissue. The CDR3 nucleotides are TGTGCCACCAGCAGAGGGACAGGGGGCTCCTACGAGCAGTACTTC. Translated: CATSRGTGGSYEQYF.